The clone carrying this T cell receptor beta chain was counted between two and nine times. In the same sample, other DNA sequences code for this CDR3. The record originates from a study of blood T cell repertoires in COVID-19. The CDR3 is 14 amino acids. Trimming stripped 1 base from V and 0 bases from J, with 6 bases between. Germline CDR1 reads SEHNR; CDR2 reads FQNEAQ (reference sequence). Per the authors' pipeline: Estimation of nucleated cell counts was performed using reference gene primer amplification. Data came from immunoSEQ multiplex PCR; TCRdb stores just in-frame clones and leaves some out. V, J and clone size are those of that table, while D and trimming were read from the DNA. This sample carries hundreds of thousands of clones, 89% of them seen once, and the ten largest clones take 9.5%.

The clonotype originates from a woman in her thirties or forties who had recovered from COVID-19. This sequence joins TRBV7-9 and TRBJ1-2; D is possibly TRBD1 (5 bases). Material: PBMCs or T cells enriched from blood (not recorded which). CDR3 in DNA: TGTGCCAGCAGCTTAGGGGGCCCTAACTATGGCTACACCTTC. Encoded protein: CASSLGGPNYGYTF.